The rows below give T cell receptor beta chains drawn from one sample of a study of blood T cell repertoires in COVID-19. Some clones are missing from TCRdb's copy, which holds only in-frame ones; the method was immunoSEQ multiplex PCR. The data show over 350,000 clones, about 89% seen once. The sample consisted of peripheral blood. Receptors originate from a woman under 40 with acute or convalescent COVID-19. Each CDR3 is given with its conserved first and last residue. The order of the fields is V gene, CDR3 length, J gene, D gene, clone size, CDR3 DNA, CDR3 protein. D genes are given only for firm matches. Clone size is given for some rows only: seen once, a few or many times, or a class if the clone is expanded.

V gene: TRBV13; CDR3 length: 14; J gene: TRBJ1-2; D gene: .; clone size: .; CDR3 DNA: TGTGCCAGCAGCTTTAGGACAGACAACTATGGCTACACCTTC; CDR3 protein: CASSFRTDNYGYTF
V gene: TRBV30; CDR3 length: 16; J gene: TRBJ1-6; D gene: .; clone size: .; CDR3 DNA: TGTGCCTGGAAGGAAAGCGGGGCCGGCTATAATTCACCCCTCCACTTT; CDR3 protein: CAWKESGAGYNSPLHF
V gene: TRBV7-8; CDR3 length: 16; J gene: TRBJ2-5; D gene: TRBD2; clone size: .; CDR3 DNA: TGTGCCAGCAGCCTGGCGGGGGGAACCTACCAAGAGACCCAGTACTTC; CDR3 protein: CASSLAGGTYQETQYF
V gene: TRBV19; CDR3 length: 16; J gene: TRBJ2-2; D gene: TRBD1; clone size: .; CDR3 DNA: TGTGCCAGTAGTATCTTCAGGGGGTCGGTCACCGGGGAGCTGTTTTTT; CDR3 protein: CASSIFRGSVTGELFF
V gene: TRBV9; CDR3 length: 16; J gene: TRBJ2-3; D gene: TRBD2; clone size: .; CDR3 DNA: TGTGCCAGCAGCGTAGGTCAAGCGGGGGAATCTGCTACGCAGTATTTT; CDR3 protein: CASSVGQAGESATQYF
V gene: TRBV6-6; CDR3 length: 17; J gene: TRBJ1-4; D gene: TRBD1; clone size: .; CDR3 DNA: TGTGCCAGCAGTCGCGGGACAGGGGATGCAACTAATGAAAAACTGTTTTTT; CDR3 protein: CASSRGTGDATNEKLFF
V gene: TRBV5-1; CDR3 length: 13; J gene: TRBJ2-3; D gene: TRBD1; clone size: .; CDR3 DNA: TGCGCCAGCAGCCATACAGGGGAAGATACGCAGTATTTT; CDR3 protein: CASSHTGEDTQYF
V gene: TRBV10-3; CDR3 length: 14; J gene: TRBJ2-7; D gene: .; clone size: .; CDR3 DNA: TGTGCCATCAGTGGCGGGGGCCTTGGGTACGAGCAGTACTTC; CDR3 protein: CAISGGGLGYEQYF
V gene: TRBV9; CDR3 length: 14; J gene: TRBJ1-2; D gene: .; clone size: .; CDR3 DNA: TGTGCCAGCAGCGCCCTGCCAGTCCCCCATGGCTACACCTTC; CDR3 protein: CASSALPVPHGYTF
V gene: TRBV27; CDR3 length: 11; J gene: TRBJ2-3; D gene: .; clone size: .; CDR3 DNA: TGTGCCAGCCGTGAGAGAGATACGCAGTATTTT; CDR3 protein: CASRERDTQYF
V gene: TRBV5-1; CDR3 length: 14; J gene: TRBJ2-1; D gene: TRBD2; clone size: once; CDR3 DNA: TGCGCCAGTGAGAGCGGGGAACCCTACAATGAGCAGTTCTTC; CDR3 protein: CASESGEPYNEQFF
V gene: TRBV7-2; CDR3 length: 16; J gene: TRBJ1-3; D gene: .; clone size: .; CDR3 DNA: TGTGCCAGCAGCACTTGGACGGGGAACTCTGGAAACACCATATATTTT; CDR3 protein: CASSTWTGNSGNTIYF
V gene: TRBV5-6; CDR3 length: 16; J gene: TRBJ2-1; D gene: TRBD1; clone size: .; CDR3 DNA: TGTGCCAGCAGCTCCCGTCGGATAGCAGGGGGCAATGAGCAGTTCTTC; CDR3 protein: CASSSRRIAGGNEQFF
V gene: TRBV5-1; CDR3 length: 16; J gene: TRBJ2-7; D gene: TRBD2; clone size: .; CDR3 DNA: TGCGCCAGCAGCTTGGCTAGCGGGGGCGTACCTTACGAGCAGTACTTC; CDR3 protein: CASSLASGGVPYEQYF
V gene: TRBV12-5; CDR3 length: 16; J gene: TRBJ2-7; D gene: TRBD2; clone size: .; CDR3 DNA: TGTGCTAGTGGTTTGGTACTAGCGGGGGGAATGTACGAGCAGTACTTC; CDR3 protein: CASGLVLAGGMYEQYF
V gene: TRBV5-1; CDR3 length: 15; J gene: TRBJ2-3; D gene: TRBD2; clone size: .; CDR3 DNA: TGCGCCAGCAGTCAGACTAGCGGGGGCACAGATACGCAGTATTTT; CDR3 protein: CASSQTSGGTDTQYF
V gene: TRBV9; CDR3 length: 13; J gene: TRBJ1-5; D gene: .; clone size: .; CDR3 DNA: TGTGCCAGCAGCGTAGGGGGGGGTACGCCCCAGCATTTT; CDR3 protein: CASSVGGGTPQHF
V gene: TRBV19; CDR3 length: 13; J gene: TRBJ1-1; D gene: TRBD1; clone size: .; CDR3 DNA: TGTGCCAGCCGGACAGGCCAGGGTGCGGAAGCTTTCTTT; CDR3 protein: CASRTGQGAEAFF
V gene: TRBV5-1; CDR3 length: 14; J gene: TRBJ2-7; D gene: .; clone size: .; CDR3 DNA: TGCGCCAGCAGCTTGGCCACTAGCAACTACGAGCAGTACTTC; CDR3 protein: CASSLATSNYEQYF
V gene: TRBV6-9; CDR3 length: 15; J gene: TRBJ2-2; D gene: TRBD2; clone size: .; CDR3 DNA: TGTGCCAGCACCCTTAGCGGGGGGAACACCGGGGAGCTGTTTTTT; CDR3 protein: CASTLSGGNTGELFF
V gene: TRBV20-1; CDR3 length: 11; J gene: TRBJ2-1; D gene: .; clone size: .; CDR3 DNA: TGCAGTGCTAGCACGAGGAATGAGCAGTTCTTC; CDR3 protein: CSASTRNEQFF
V gene: TRBV19; CDR3 length: 14; J gene: TRBJ1-1; D gene: .; clone size: .; CDR3 DNA: TGTGCCAGTAGTATGCGGAACATGAACACTGAAGCTTTCTTT; CDR3 protein: CASSMRNMNTEAFF
V gene: TRBV14; CDR3 length: 14; J gene: TRBJ2-5; D gene: .; clone size: .; CDR3 DNA: TGTGCCAGCAGCCAAGTAAATCGAGAAGAGACCCAGTACTTC; CDR3 protein: CASSQVNREETQYF
V gene: TRBV11-2; CDR3 length: 15; J gene: TRBJ2-3; D gene: TRBD2; clone size: once; CDR3 DNA: TGTGCCAGCAGCTTAGATGCGGGGGGGGCAGATACGCAGTATTTT; CDR3 protein: CASSLDAGGADTQYF
V gene: TRBV11-2; CDR3 length: 14; J gene: TRBJ2-1; D gene: TRBD2; clone size: .; CDR3 DNA: TGTGCCAGCAGCCCTCGGGGGGTTGGCAATGAGCAGTTCTTC; CDR3 protein: CASSPRGVGNEQFF
V gene: TRBV27; CDR3 length: 14; J gene: TRBJ2-5; D gene: TRBD2; clone size: .; CDR3 DNA: TGTGCCAGCAGTCCCCCGGGACTACCGGAGACCCAGTACTTC; CDR3 protein: CASSPPGLPETQYF
V gene: TRBV6-5; CDR3 length: 16; J gene: TRBJ1-1; D gene: .; clone size: .; CDR3 DNA: TGTGCCAGCAGTTACTGGTGGGACAAGGGCGACACTGAAGCTTTCTTT; CDR3 protein: CASSYWWDKGDTEAFF
V gene: TRBV5-1; CDR3 length: 15; J gene: TRBJ1-2; D gene: TRBD1; clone size: .; CDR3 DNA: TGCGCCAGCAGCTTTTTAAGGACAGGGAGTAGTGGCTACACCTTC; CDR3 protein: CASSFLRTGSSGYTF
V gene: TRBV28; CDR3 length: 17; J gene: TRBJ2-5; D gene: TRBD2; clone size: .; CDR3 DNA: TGTGCCAGCAGATCCAAAAACCGGGACTACCTCCAAGAGACCCAGTACTTC; CDR3 protein: CASRSKNRDYLQETQYF
V gene: TRBV4-2; CDR3 length: 20; J gene: TRBJ2-5; D gene: TRBD1; clone size: .; CDR3 DNA: TGTGCCAGCAGCCAAGAGAGGGGTCAAACCGGGACAGGGGGCCGGGAGACCCAGTACTTC; CDR3 protein: CASSQERGQTGTGGRETQYF